This T cell receptor beta chain emerged from a study of beta chain features in type 1 diabetes. The study's findings and limits: TCRB CDR3s from Type 1 diabetes patients were moderately but significantly shorter in all four CD4+ subsets.

This clone was seen more than once but under ten times. Antigen unknown. Reverse transcribing all isolated RNA meant expressed TCRB transcripts were sequenced. Some clones are missing from TCRdb's copy, which holds only in-frame ones; the method was immunoSEQ multiplex PCR. This sample has 150,000 or so clones, with 6.5% to 10% found just once. The CDR3 has 19 residues. CDR1 is SEHNR and CDR2 is FQNEAQ in the germline V gene (reference sequence). J lost 6 bases, V lost 5 bases, and 16 bases had no gene match. The source material was central memory CD4+ T cells from blood. The sequence came from a woman under 30 with type 1 diabetes. The chain joins TRBV7-9 to TRBJ2-5; 15 bases are a match to TRBD2. The CDR3 loop is CASSHLPGLAGGSGKTQYF. CDR3 DNA: TGTGCCAGCAGCCACCTTCCGGGACTAGCGGGAGGATCTGGCAAGACCCAGTACTTC.